Below, one TCR beta chain is given with its context. V lost 4 bases to trimming and J lost 3 bases; unmatched junction nucleotides: 6. CDR3 length: 15 amino acids. Germline CDR1 SGDLS, CDR2 YYNGEE. This record comes from a study of cytomegalovirus exposure and HLA in healthy donors. The PCR was carried out with 60 Vbeta primers and 13 Jbeta primers. Sequencing used immunoSEQ multiplex PCR; TCRdb keeps in-frame clones, though not all of them. The table includes about 97,000 clones, roughly 85% detected once. Sequencing was performed on PBMCs. This TCR was recovered from a man aged 35 to 55 in good health and CMV-seronegative. V gene TRBV9 combines with J gene TRBJ1-5, with 8 bases fitting TRBD1. CDR3 nucleotides: TGTGCCAGCAGCCCCGAGGGACAGGTCAATCAGCCCCAGCATTTT. Translating gives CASSPEGQVNQPQHF.